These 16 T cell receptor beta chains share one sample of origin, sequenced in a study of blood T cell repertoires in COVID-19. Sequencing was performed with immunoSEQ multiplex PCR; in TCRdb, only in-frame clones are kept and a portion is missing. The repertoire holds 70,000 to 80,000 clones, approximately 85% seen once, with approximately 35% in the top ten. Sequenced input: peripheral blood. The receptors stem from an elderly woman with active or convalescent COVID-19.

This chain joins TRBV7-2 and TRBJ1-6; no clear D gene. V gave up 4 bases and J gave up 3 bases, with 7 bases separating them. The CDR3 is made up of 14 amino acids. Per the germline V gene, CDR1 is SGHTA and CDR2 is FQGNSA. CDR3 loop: CASSYSVYNSPLHF. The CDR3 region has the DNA TGTGCCAGCAGCTACAGTGTCTATAATTCACCCCTCCACTTT.

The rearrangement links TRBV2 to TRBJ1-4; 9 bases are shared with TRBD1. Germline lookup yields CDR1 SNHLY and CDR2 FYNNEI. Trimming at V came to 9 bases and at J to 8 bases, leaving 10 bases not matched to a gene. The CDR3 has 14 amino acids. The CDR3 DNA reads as TGTGCCAGTCATACCGGGACAGGGTGGGAAAAACTGTTTTTT. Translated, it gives CASHTGTGWEKLFF.

DNA of the CDR3: TGTGCCACCAGTGATTCGGGGAATCAGCCCCAGCATTTT. It codes for CATSDSGNQPQHF. The chain employs TRBV24-1 and TRBJ1-5; D gene ambiguous. V shed 2 bases and J shed 4 bases, with 5 bases lying between them. Germline V gene sequence: CDR1 KGHDR, CDR2 SFDVKD. This CDR3 is 13 amino acids long.

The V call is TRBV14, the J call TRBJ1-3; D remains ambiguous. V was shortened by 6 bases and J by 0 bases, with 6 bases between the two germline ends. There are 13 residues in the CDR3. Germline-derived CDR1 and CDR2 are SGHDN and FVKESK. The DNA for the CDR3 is TGTGCCAGCAGAGCATTCTCTGGAAACACCATATATTTT. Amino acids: CASRAFSGNTIYF.

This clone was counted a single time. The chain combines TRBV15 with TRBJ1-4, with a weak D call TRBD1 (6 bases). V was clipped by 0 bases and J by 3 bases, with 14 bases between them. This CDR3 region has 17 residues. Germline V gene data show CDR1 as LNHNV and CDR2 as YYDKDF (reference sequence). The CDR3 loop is CATSRDPNRVANEKLFF. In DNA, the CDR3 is TGTGCCACCAGCAGAGATCCTAACAGGGTAGCTAATGAAAAACTGTTTTTT.

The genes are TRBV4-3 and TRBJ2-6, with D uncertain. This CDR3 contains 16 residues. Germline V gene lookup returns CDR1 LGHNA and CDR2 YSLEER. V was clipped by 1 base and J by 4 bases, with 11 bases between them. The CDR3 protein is CASSQGKLAGANVLTF. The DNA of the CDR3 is TGCGCCAGCAGCCAAGGGAAATTAGCCGGGGCCAACGTCCTGACTTTC.

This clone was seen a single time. CDR3 sequence (DNA): TGTGCCAGCAGCCCCGACGGGAATCCTTCACCCCTCCACTTT. It yields the protein CASSPDGNPSPLHF. The chain uses TRBV7-2 and TRBJ1-6; the D is unclear. The CDR3 loop spans 14 amino acids. CDR1 and CDR2 (germline): SGHTA, FQGNSA. V was cut by 5 bases and J by 9 bases, with 14 bases left in between.

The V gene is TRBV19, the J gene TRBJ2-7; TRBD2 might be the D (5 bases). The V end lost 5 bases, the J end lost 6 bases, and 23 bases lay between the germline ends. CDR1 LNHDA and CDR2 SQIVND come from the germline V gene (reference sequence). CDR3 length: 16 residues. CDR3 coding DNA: TGTGCCAGTAGTTCACATGGGCCTATTAACCGGGGCGAGCAGTACTTC. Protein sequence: CASSSHGPINRGEQYF.

In nucleotides, the CDR3 is TGCAGCGTTGAAGTTTTAGGGGACTATGGCTACACCTTC. It yields the protein CSVEVLGDYGYTF. The rearrangement uses TRBV29-1 and TRBJ1-2; perhaps TRBD1 as D (5 bases). Trimming took off 1 base at V and 3 bases at J, with 9 bases between the two ends. The CDR3 runs to 13 residues. Germline V lookup: CDR1 SQVTM, CDR2 ANQGSEA.

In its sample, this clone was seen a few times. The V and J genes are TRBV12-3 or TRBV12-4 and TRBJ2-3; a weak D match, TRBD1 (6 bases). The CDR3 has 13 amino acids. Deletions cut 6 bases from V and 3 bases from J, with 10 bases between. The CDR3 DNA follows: TGTGCCAGCAGCCTAACAGGGACAGATACGCAGTATTTT. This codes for CASSLTGTDTQYF.

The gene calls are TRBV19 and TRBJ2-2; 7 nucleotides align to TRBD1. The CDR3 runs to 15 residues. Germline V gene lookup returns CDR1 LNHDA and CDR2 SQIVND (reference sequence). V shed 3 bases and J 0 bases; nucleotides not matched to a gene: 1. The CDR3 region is CASSMDRSNTGELFF. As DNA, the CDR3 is TGTGCCAGTAGTATGGACAGGTCGAACACCGGGGAGCTGTTTTTT. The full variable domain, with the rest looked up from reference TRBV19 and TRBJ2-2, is DGGITQSPKYLFRKEGQNVTLSCEQNLNHDAMYWYRQDPGQGLRLIYYSQIVNDFQKGDIAEGYSVSREKKESFPLTVTSAQKNPTAFYLCASSMDRSNTGELFFGEGSRLTVL.

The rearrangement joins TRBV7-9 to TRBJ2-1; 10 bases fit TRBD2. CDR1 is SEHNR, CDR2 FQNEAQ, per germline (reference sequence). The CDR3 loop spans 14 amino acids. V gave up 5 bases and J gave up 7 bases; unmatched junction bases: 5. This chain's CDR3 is CASSQSGGANEQFF. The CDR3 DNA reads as TGTGCCAGCAGCCAGAGCGGGGGGGCAAATGAGCAGTTCTTC. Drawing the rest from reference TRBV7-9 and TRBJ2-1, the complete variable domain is DTGVSQNPRHKITKRGQNVTFRCDPISEHNRLYWYRQTLGQGPEFLTYFQNEAQLEKSRLLSDRFSAERPKGSFSTLEIQRTEQGDSAMYLCASSQSGGANEQFFGPGTRLTVL.

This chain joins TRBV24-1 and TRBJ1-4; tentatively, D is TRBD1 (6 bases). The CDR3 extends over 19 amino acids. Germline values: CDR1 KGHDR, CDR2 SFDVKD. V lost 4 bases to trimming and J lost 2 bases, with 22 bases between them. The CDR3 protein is CATSDPGTDSDRTNEKLFF. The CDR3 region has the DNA TGTGCCACCAGTGACCCCGGAACCGACAGCGACAGGACTAATGAAAAACTGTTTTTT.

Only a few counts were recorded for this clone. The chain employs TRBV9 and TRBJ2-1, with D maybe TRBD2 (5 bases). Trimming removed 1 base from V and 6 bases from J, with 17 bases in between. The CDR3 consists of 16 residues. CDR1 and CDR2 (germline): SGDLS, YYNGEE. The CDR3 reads CASSVSGGLTINEQFF. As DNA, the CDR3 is TGTGCCAGCAGCGTAAGCGGCGGGCTAACAATCAATGAGCAGTTCTTC.

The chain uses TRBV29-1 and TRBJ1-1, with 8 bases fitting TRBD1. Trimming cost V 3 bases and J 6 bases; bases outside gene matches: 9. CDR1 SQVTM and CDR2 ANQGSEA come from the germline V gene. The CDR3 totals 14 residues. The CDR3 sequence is CSVEMDRVKAEAFF. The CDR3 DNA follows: TGCAGCGTTGAGATGGACAGGGTCAAGGCTGAAGCTTTCTTT.

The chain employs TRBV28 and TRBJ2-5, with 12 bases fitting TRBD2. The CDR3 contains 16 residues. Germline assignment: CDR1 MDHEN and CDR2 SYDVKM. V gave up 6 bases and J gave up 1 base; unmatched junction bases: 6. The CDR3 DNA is TGTGCCAGCAGACAAGGACTAGCGGGGTCCCAAGAGACCCAGTACTTC. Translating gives CASRQGLAGSQETQYF.